These 26 T cell receptor beta chains originate from one sample sequenced in a study of blood T cell repertoires in COVID-19. Profiled with immunoSEQ multiplex PCR; TCRdb holds only in-frame clones, not every one. The table has about 63,000 clones, 70% to 80% seen once. Sequenced material: peripheral blood. Every receptor here comes from a human donor in a cohort sampled during active COVID-19.

This clone was seen more than once but under ten times. The chain combines TRBV24-1 with TRBJ2-2; TRBD2 might be the D (5 bases). Germline assignment: CDR1 KGHDR and CDR2 SFDVKD. The CDR3 is made up of 13 amino acids. The V and J ends lost 3 bases and 7 bases respectively, with 8 bases between them. CDR3 DNA sequence: TGTGCCACCAGTGATGGAGGAAGCGGGGAGCTGTTTTTT. Translated, it gives CATSDGGSGELFF.

The chain recombines TRBV9 with TRBJ2-2; weak D call: TRBD1 (5 bases). V was trimmed by 1 base and J by 2 bases, leaving 18 bases between them. The CDR3 runs 18 residues. Germline CDR1 and CDR2: SGDLS and YYNGEE. Here the CDR3 DNA reads TGTGCCAGCAGCGTAATGGACACCACGAATACCAACACCGGGGAGCTGTTTTTT. Translated, it gives CASSVMDTTNTNTGELFF. The variable domain in full, with the rest retrieved from reference TRBV9 and TRBJ2-2, is DSGVTQTPKHLITATGQRVTLRCSPRSGDLSVYWYQQSLDQGLQFLIQYYNGEERAKGNILERFSAQQFPDLHSELNLSSLELGDSALYFCASSVMDTTNTNTGELFFGEGSRLTVL.

The rearrangement uses TRBV5-4 and TRBJ2-7; 10 bases are shared with TRBD1. The CDR3 has 15 residues. From germline, CDR1 is SGHNT and CDR2 YYREEE (reference sequence). V shed 3 bases and J 3 bases; nucleotides not matched to a gene: 6. CDR3 sequence reads: CASSSGQGVIYEQYF. DNA of the CDR3: TGTGCCAGCAGCTCCGGACAGGGGGTTATCTACGAGCAGTACTTC.

This clone was seen only a few times. V usage is TRBV2 and J usage is TRBJ1-1; D is possibly TRBD1 (5 bases). The germline V gene has CDR1 SNHLY and CDR2 FYNNEI. V was clipped by 6 bases and J by 1 base, with 12 bases between them. The CDR3 sequence is 14 residues long. The CDR3 DNA reads TGTGCCAGCAGGGAGGGACGGGAGAACACTGAAGCTTTCTTT. This encodes CASREGRENTEAFF.

This rearrangement joins TRBV6-1 to TRBJ1-1; no firm D call. The CDR3 length is 13 residues. The V gene lost 2 bases and the J gene lost 3 bases, with 7 bases spanning the gap. CDR1 is MNHNS and CDR2 is SASEGT in the germline V gene. CDR3 loop: CASSERRDTEAFF. For the CDR3, the DNA is TGTGCCAGCAGTGAAAGGAGGGACACTGAAGCTTTCTTT.

Only one count was recorded for this clone. The chain employs TRBV7-2 and TRBJ2-3; unclear D gene. Trimming shortened V by 2 bases and J by 6 bases, and 6 bases separated the two germline ends. Germline V gene data show CDR1 as SGHTA and CDR2 as FQGNSA. The length of the CDR3 is 12 residues. The CDR3 sequence is CASSLSRDTQYF. CDR3 in DNA: TGTGCCAGCAGCTTATCCAGGGATACGCAGTATTTT. The variable domain in full, completed from reference TRBV7-2 and TRBJ2-3, reads GAGVSQSPSNKVTEKGKDVELRCDPISGHTALYWYRQSLGQGLEFLIYFQGNSAPDKSGLPSDRFSAERTGGSVSTLTIQRTQQEDSAVYLCASSLSRDTQYFGPGTRLTVL.

The rearrangement links TRBV7-6 to TRBJ2-1; D may be TRBD2 (6 bases). Germline V gene lookup returns CDR1 SGHVS and CDR2 FNYEAQ. CDR3 length: 16 amino acids. V was pared by 6 bases and J by 5 bases, with 20 bases between. The CDR3 sequence is CASSPTSNRFNNEQFF. The DNA of the CDR3 is TGTGCCAGCAGTCCAACTAGCAACCGATTTAACAATGAGCAGTTCTTC.

This clone was observed once. V and J are TRBV6-5 and TRBJ2-7; 9 bases fit TRBD2. The V and J ends lost 8 bases and 0 bases, in that order; junction bases with no gene match: 8. Germline lookup yields CDR1 MNHEY and CDR2 SVGAGI. The CDR3 sequence is 15 residues long. The CDR3 protein is CASEGETSGSYEQYF. The CDR3 DNA reads as TGTGCCAGCGAGGGGGAGACTAGCGGCTCCTACGAGCAGTACTTC.

The chain has TRBV14 and TRBJ2-7, with TRBD1 identical over 9 bases. With V trimmed by 4 bases and J by 3 bases, 1 base remained unmatched. This CDR3 spans 13 amino acids. Per germline, CDR1 SGHDN and CDR2 FVKESK. The CDR3 here is CASSLGQGYEQYF. Written as DNA, the CDR3 is TGTGCCAGCAGCCTGGGACAGGGCTACGAGCAGTACTTC.

The chain uses TRBV25-1 and TRBJ1-2; D unresolved. The V gene lost 6 bases and the J gene lost 9 bases, with 20 bases spanning the gap. The germline V gene encodes CDR1 MGHDK and CDR2 SYGVNS. The CDR3 runs to 14 residues. Here the CDR3 DNA reads TGTGCCAGCAGCCTTATAAACAGCCTCCAGAGCTACACCTTC. Translation: CASSLINSLQSYTF.

The CDR3 loop is CSASQFTGTSKYNEQFF. In nucleotides, the CDR3 is TGCAGTGCTAGTCAATTTACTGGGACTTCCAAGTACAATGAGCAGTTCTTC. The chain couples TRBV20-1 to TRBJ2-1, with a possible D match to TRBD2 (6 bases). CDR3 length equals 17 residues. V lost 3 bases and J lost 4, with 22 bases in between. CDR1 and CDR2 from the germline V gene are DFQATT and SNEGSKA (reference sequence).

This clone was observed a single time. The gene calls are TRBV10-2 and TRBJ2-7; D not certain. The V end was cut by 3 bases, the J end by 2 bases, with 23 bases between. Germline V gene data show CDR1 as WSHSY and CDR2 as SAAADI. CDR3 length equals 18 residues. CDR3 nucleotide sequence: TGCGCCAGCAGTGACCCACACACGCCTTTTGCTTCCACCTACGAGCAGTACTTC. This sequence encodes CASSDPHTPFASTYEQYF.

The genes are TRBV10-2 and TRBJ1-2; the D gene is possibly TRBD1 (5 bases). This CDR3 spans 13 amino acids. Trimming left V 4 bases short and J 3 bases short, with 9 bases between. Germline-derived CDR1 and CDR2 are WSHSY and SAAADI. CDR3 bases: TGCGCCAGCAGTGGCGCGGGGGACTATGGCTACACCTTC. Translating it yields CASSGAGDYGYTF.

This chain joins TRBV7-9 and TRBJ2-7; 7 nucleotides match TRBD2. The CDR3 contains 13 residues. Looked up from germline, CDR1 is SEHNR and CDR2 is FQNEAQ (reference sequence). The junction had 7 bases not matched to a gene; V was cut back by 11 bases and J by 0 bases. DNA of the CDR3: TGTGCCGGAGGAGCGGGGACCTCCTACGAGCAGTACTTC. It codes for CAGGAGTSYEQYF.

This clone was seen only once. The chain combines TRBV6-5 with TRBJ2-7; D is undetermined. The CDR3 length is 11 residues. The germline gives CDR1 MNHEY, CDR2 SVGAGI. V lost 7 bases and J 7 bases, leaving 11 bases between the germline ends. The CDR3 DNA sequence: TGTGCCAGCACTCTAAACCGGGAGCAGTACTTC. Translating gives CASTLNREQYF.

The chain employs TRBV4-1 and TRBJ1-5; tentatively, D is TRBD1 (6 bases). CDR1 is MGHRA, CDR2 YSYEKL, per germline. There are 16 residues in the CDR3. Deletions cut 1 base from V and 0 bases from J, with 10 bases between. The CDR3 protein is CASSQGPQGSNQPQHF. For the CDR3, the DNA is TGCGCCAGCAGCCAAGGCCCACAGGGTAGCAATCAGCCCCAGCATTTT.

The gene calls are TRBV7-2 and TRBJ2-1, with a weak D call TRBD2 (6 bases). The germline V and J ends were trimmed by 0 bases and 2 bases, with 8 bases remaining between them. The CDR3 runs 15 residues. Per the germline V gene, CDR1 is SGHTA and CDR2 is FQGNSA. The CDR3 nucleotides are TGTGCCAGCAGCTTAGCGGGAGGAGCCTACAATGAGCAGTTCTTC. Its protein is CASSLAGGAYNEQFF.

This chain uses TRBV3-1 (or the pseudogene TRBV3-2) with TRBJ2-3; D not certain. Per germline, CDR1 LGHDT and CDR2 YNNKEL (reference sequence). CDR3 size: 14 residues. V gave up 2 bases and J gave up 1 base, with 7 bases separating them. The CDR3 sequence: CASSQRQGTDTQYF. The CDR3 DNA follows: TGTGCCAGCAGCCAACGGCAGGGCACAGATACGCAGTATTTT.

The V call is TRBV15, the J call TRBJ1-1; the D is unclear. CDR3 length: 16 residues. V lost 4 bases, J lost 2 bases, and 17 bases lay in between. Germline V gene sequence: CDR1 LNHNV, CDR2 YYDKDF (reference sequence). The CDR3, as DNA: TGTGCCACCAGCAACCGAGACACGACCCTAAACACTGAAGCTTTCTTT. Residues: CATSNRDTTLNTEAFF.

This clone is medium-sized in the sample. V gene TRBV6-5 combines with J gene TRBJ2-1, with 7 bases aligning to TRBD1. This CDR3 contains 15 residues. The germline V gene encodes CDR1 MNHEY and CDR2 SVGAGI. Losses at the gene ends were 6 bases for V and 0 bases for J; bases not matched to a gene: 5. Here the CDR3 reads CASSPGQTSYNEQFF. CDR3 DNA: TGTGCCAGCAGCCCGGGACAGACCTCCTACAATGAGCAGTTCTTC.

In its sample, this clone was seen once. In DNA form, the CDR3 reads TGCGCCAGCAGCCAGGGGCCAAACTCTGGAAACACCATATATTTT. Translation gives CASSQGPNSGNTIYF. The rearrangement joins TRBV5-1 to TRBJ1-3; maybe TRBD1 (6 bases). The CDR3 is 15 residues long. Germline CDR1 and CDR2: SGHRS and YFSETQ. Trimming removed 4 bases at V and 0 bases at J, with 11 bases between.

The CDR3 DNA is TGTGCCAGCAGCCGCAGGGGGGAGTCGGATACGCAGTATTTT. It is translated as CASSRRGESDTQYF. The chain has TRBV5-6 and TRBJ2-3, with D perhaps matching TRBD1 (7 bases). The CDR3 extends over 14 amino acids. The V gene lost 4 bases and the J gene lost 6 bases, with 15 bases spanning the gap. Germline CDR1 SGHDT, CDR2 YYEEEE.

The chain uses TRBV2 and TRBJ2-7; 9 bases fit TRBD2. From germline, CDR1 is SNHLY and CDR2 FYNNEI. With V trimmed by 3 bases and J by 6 bases, 6 bases remained unmatched. The CDR3 spans 14 residues. The CDR3 protein is CASSDGLRGGEQYF. The CDR3 DNA reads as TGTGCCAGCAGTGACGGACTGCGGGGGGGCGAGCAGTACTTC. The whole variable domain, remainder taken from reference TRBV2 and TRBJ2-7, is EPEVTQTPSHQVTQMGQEVILRCVPISNHLYFYWYRQILGQKVEFLVSFYNNEISEKSEIFDDQFSVERPDGSNFTLKIRSTKLEDSAMYFCASSDGLRGGEQYFGPGTRLTVT.

The chain uses TRBV15 and TRBJ2-4, with TRBD2 as a possible D gene (6 bases). With 4 bases removed from V and 3 bases from J, the gap between germline ends came to 10 bases. This CDR3 spans 14 amino acids. In germline, CDR1 is LNHNV, CDR2 YYDKDF (reference sequence). The CDR3 DNA sequence: TGTGCCACCAGCATCCGCGGGATCAAAAACATTCAGTACTTC. It codes for CATSIRGIKNIQYF.

This sequence joins TRBV6-6 and TRBJ2-7; 9 positions agree with TRBD2. Trimming removed 2 bases from V and 6 bases from J; junction bases left unmatched: 8. This CDR3 comprises 15 residues. Germline CDR1 is MNHNY and CDR2 is SVGAGI (reference sequence). DNA of the CDR3: TGTGCCAGCAGTTACAATCTGGCGGGAGGGTTCGAGCAGTACTTC. Translated: CASSYNLAGGFEQYF.

The chain is built from TRBV6-1 and TRBJ2-7; 7 bases fit TRBD1. V gave up 0 bases and J gave up 1 base; unmatched junction bases: 3. This CDR3 spans 15 amino acids. Germline loops: CDR1 MNHNS, CDR2 SASEGT. CDR3 region: CASSEAGQKSYEQYF. The DNA for the CDR3 is TGTGCCAGCAGTGAAGCGGGACAGAAGTCCTACGAGCAGTACTTC.